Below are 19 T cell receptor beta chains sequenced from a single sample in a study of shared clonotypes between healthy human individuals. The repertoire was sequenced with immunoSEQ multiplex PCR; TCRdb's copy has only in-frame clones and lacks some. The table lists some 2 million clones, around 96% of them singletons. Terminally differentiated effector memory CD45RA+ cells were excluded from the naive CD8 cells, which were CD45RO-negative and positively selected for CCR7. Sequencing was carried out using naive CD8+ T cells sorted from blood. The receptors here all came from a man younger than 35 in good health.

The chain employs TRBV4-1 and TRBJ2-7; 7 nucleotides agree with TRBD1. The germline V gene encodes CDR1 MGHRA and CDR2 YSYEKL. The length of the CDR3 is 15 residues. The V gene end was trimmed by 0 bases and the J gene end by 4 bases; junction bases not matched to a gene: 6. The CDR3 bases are TGCGCCAGCAGCCAAGAAGAGGGGGCGTGGTACGAGCAGTACTTC. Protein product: CASSQEEGAWYEQYF.

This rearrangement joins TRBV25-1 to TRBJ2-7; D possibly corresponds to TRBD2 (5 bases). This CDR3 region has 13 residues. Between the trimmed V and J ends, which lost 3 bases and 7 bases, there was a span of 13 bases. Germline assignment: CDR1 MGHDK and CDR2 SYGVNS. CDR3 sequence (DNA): TGTGCCAGCAGTGACTCACCGACTAATGAGCAGTACTTC. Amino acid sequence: CASSDSPTNEQYF.

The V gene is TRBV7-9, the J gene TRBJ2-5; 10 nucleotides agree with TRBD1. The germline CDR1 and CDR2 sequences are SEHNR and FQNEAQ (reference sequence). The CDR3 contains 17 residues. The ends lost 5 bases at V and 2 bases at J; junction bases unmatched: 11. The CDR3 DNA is TGTGCCAGCAGCCCTCCCTTACCGGGACAGGGGCAAGAGACCCAGTACTTC. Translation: CASSPPLPGQGQETQYF.

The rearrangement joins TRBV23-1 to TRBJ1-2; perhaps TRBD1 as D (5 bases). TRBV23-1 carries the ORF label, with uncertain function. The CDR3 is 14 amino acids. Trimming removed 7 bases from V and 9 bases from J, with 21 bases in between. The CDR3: CASTVDKRGECYTF. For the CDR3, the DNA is TGCGCCAGCACCGTCGACAAAAGGGGTGAGTGCTACACCTTC.

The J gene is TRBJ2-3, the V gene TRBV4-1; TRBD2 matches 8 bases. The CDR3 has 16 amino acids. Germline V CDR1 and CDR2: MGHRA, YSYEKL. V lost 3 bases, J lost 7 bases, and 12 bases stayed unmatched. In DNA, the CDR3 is TGCGCCAGCAGCCAGCTCAGCGGGAGCCCCCCGAATACGCAGTATTTT. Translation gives CASSQLSGSPPNTQYF.

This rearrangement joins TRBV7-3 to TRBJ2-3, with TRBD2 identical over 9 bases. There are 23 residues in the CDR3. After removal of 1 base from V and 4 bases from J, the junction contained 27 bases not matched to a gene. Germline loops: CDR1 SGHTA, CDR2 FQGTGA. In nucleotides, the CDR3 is TGTGCCAGCAGCTTAAGGCTTTTAGGGGCGGGGGGTACATGGACTAGCGAGCCAGATACGCAGTATTTT. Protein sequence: CASSLRLLGAGGTWTSEPDTQYF.

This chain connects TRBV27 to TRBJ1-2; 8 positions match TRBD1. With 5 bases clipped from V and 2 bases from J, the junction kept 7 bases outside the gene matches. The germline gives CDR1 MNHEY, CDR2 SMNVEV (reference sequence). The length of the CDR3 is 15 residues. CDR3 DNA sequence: TGTGCCAGCAGTCTCGACAGGGGTGAGAACTATGGCTACACCTTC. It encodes CASSLDRGENYGYTF.

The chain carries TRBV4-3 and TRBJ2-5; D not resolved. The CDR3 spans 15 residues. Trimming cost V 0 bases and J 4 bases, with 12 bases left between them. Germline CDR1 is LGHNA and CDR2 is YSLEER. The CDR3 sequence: CASSQDLWDGETQYF. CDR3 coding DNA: TGCGCCAGCAGCCAAGATCTTTGGGATGGAGAGACCCAGTACTTC.

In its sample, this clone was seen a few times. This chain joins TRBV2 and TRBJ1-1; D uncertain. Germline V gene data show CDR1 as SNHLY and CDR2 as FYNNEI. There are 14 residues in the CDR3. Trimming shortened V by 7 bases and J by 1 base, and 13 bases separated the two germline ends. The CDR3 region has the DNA TGTGCCAGCATAAATGGGAGGTCGAACACTGAAGCTTTCTTT. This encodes CASINGRSNTEAFF.

This CDR3 reads CASSSVAGTTDTQYF. CDR3 sequence (DNA): TGTGCCAGCAGCTCCGTAGCGGGAACCACAGATACGCAGTATTTT. J is TRBJ2-3 and V is TRBV14; TRBD2 matches at 8 bases. Germline V gene sequence: CDR1 SGHDN, CDR2 FVKESK. The V and J ends lost 5 bases and 2 bases, in that order; junction bases with no gene match: 6. The CDR3 extends over 15 amino acids.

Written as DNA, the CDR3 is TGTGCCAGCTCTCTATGGGCTGGAAACACCATATATTTT. Residues: CASSLWAGNTIYF. This chain connects TRBV9 to TRBJ1-3; D is unclear. The CDR3 totals 13 residues. CDR1 and CDR2 (germline): SGDLS, YYNGEE. V was shortened by 7 bases and J by 2 bases, with 10 bases between the two germline ends.

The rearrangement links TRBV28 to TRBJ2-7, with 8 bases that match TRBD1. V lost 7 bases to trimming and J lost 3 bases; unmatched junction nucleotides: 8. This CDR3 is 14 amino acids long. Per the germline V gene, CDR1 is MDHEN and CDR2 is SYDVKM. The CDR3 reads CASIKSGGGYEQYF. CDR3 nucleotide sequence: TGTGCCAGCATTAAGTCAGGGGGCGGCTACGAGCAGTACTTC.

CDR3 region: CASSLGRQFEQYF. CDR3 DNA: TGTGCCAGCAGCTTAGGGCGTCAGTTCGAGCAGTACTTC. The chain carries TRBV13 and TRBJ2-7; D not certain. Germline loops: CDR1 PRHDT, CDR2 FYEKMQ (reference sequence). The V and J ends lost 0 bases and 6 bases respectively, with 9 bases between them. This CDR3 region has 13 residues.

CDR3 residues: CASSDGGSYNEQFF. CDR3 bases: TGCGCCAGCAGTGATGGGGGATCCTACAATGAGCAGTTCTTC. The chain is built from TRBV10-1 and TRBJ2-1, with D perhaps being TRBD1 or TRBD2 (5 bases each). The CDR3 covers 14 residues. CDR1 is WNHNN and CDR2 is SYGVQD in the germline V gene (reference sequence). Deletions cut 3 bases from V and 1 base from J, with 7 bases between.

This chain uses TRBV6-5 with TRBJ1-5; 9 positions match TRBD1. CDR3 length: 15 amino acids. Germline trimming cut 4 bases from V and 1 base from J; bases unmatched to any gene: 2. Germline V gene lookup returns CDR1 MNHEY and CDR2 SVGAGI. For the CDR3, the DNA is TGTGCCAGCAGTTTACAGGGGGCAAGCAATCAGCCCCAGCATTTT. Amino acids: CASSLQGASNQPQHF.

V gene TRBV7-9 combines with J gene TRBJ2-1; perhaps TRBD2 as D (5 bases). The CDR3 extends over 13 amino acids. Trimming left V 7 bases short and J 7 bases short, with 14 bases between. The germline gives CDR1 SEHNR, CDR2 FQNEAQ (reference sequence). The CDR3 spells CASTPGTSNEQFF. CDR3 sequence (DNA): TGTGCCAGCACCCCCGGCACTAGTAATGAGCAGTTCTTC.

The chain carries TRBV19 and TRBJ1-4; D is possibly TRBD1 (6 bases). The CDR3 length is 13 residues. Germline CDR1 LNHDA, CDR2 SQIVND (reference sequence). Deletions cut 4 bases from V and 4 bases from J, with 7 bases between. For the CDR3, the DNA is TGTGCCAGTAGTAGGACAGATAATGAAAAACTGTTTTTT. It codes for CASSRTDNEKLFF.

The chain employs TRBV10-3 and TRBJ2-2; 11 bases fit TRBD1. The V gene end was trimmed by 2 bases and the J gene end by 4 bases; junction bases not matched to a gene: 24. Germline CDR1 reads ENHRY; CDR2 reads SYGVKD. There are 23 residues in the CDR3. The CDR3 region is CAISEPNFARDRGNLRSTGELFF. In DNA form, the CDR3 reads TGTGCCATCAGTGAGCCCAATTTCGCCCGGGACAGGGGGAACCTACGGTCCACCGGGGAGCTGTTTTTT.

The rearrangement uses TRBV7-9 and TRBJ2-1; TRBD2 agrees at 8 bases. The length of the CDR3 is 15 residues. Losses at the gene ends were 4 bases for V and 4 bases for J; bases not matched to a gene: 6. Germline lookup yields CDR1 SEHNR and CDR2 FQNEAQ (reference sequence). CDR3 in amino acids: CASSSEPSGYNEQFF. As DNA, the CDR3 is TGTGCCAGCAGCTCCGAACCTAGCGGGTACAATGAGCAGTTCTTC. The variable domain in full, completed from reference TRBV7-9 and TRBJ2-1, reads DTGVSQNPRHKITKRGQNVTFRCDPISEHNRLYWYRQTLGQGPEFLTYFQNEAQLEKSRLLSDRFSAERPKGSFSTLEIQRTEQGDSAMYLCASSSEPSGYNEQFFGPGTRLTVL.